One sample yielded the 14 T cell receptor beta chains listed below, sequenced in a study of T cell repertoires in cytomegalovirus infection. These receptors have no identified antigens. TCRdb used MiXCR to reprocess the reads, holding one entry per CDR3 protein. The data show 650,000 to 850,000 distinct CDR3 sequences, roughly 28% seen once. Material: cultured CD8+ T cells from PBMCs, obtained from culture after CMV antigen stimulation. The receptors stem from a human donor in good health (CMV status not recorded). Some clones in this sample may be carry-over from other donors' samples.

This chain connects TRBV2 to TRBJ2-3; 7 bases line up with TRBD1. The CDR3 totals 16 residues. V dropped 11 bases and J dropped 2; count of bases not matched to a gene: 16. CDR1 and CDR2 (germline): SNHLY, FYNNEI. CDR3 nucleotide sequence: TGTGCCGCCCCCGGACAGGACGCTATCCCCACAGATACGCAGTATTTT. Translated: CAAPGQDAIPTDTQYF.

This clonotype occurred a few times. CDR3: CASSGRGGAAGELFF. CDR3 coding DNA: TGTGCCAGCAGTGGTCGGGGGGGCGCTGCCGGGGAGCTGTTTTTT. The rearrangement links TRBV25-1 to TRBJ2-2; 8 nucleotides align to TRBD2. V was pared by 4 bases and J by 6 bases, with 7 bases of the junction left unmatched. Germline V lookup: CDR1 MGHDK, CDR2 SYGVNS. The CDR3 totals 15 residues.

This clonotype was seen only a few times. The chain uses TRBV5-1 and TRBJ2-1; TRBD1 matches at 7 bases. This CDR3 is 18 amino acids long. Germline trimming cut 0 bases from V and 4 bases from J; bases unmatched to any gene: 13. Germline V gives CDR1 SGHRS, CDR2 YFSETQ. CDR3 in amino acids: CASSLGTGDPFQYNEQFF. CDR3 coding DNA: TGCGCCAGCAGCTTGGGCACAGGGGACCCCTTTCAGTACAATGAGCAGTTCTTC.

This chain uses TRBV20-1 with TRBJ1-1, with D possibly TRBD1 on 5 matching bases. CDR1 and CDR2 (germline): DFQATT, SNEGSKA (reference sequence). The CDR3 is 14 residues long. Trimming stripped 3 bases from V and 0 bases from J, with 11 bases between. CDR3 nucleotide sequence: TGCAGTGCTAGGTCCAGGGAAGTGAACACTGAAGCTTTCTTT. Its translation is CSARSREVNTEAFF.

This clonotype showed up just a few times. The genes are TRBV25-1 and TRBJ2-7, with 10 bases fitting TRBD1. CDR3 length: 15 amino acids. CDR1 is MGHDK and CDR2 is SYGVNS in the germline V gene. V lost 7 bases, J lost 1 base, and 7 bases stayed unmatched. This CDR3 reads CASKGGQGLSYEQYV. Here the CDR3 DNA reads TGTGCCAGCAAAGGGGGACAGGGGCTTTCCTACGAGCAGTACGTC.

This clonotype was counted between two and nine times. The CDR3 region has the DNA TGCGCCAGCAGCATTTGGACAGGGAATAACTATGGCTACACCTTC. This translates into CASSIWTGNNYGYTF. This chain joins TRBV5-1 and TRBJ1-2; TRBD1 matches 8 bases. From germline, CDR1 is SGHRS and CDR2 YFSETQ. The CDR3 runs to 15 residues. V dropped 4 bases and J dropped 1; count of bases not matched to a gene: 6.

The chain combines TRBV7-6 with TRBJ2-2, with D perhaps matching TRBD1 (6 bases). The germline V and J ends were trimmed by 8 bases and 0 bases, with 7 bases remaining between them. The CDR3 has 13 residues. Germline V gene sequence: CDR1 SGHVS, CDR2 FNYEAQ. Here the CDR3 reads CASAGANTGELFF. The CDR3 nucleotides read TGTGCCAGCGCAGGGGCGAACACCGGGGAGCTGTTTTTT. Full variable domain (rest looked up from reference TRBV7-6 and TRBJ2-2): GAGVSQSPRYKVTKRGQDVALRCDPISGHVSLYWYRQALGQGPEFLTYFNYEAQQDKSGLPNDRFSAERPEGSISTLTIQRTEQRDSAMYRCASAGANTGELFFGEGSRLTVL.

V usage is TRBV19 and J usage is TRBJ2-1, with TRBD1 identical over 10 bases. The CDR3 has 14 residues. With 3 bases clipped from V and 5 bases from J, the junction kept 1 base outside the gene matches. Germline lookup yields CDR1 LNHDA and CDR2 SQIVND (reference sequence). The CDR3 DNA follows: TGTGCCAGTAGTATCGGGACAGGGGACAATGAGCAGTTCTTC. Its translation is CASSIGTGDNEQFF.

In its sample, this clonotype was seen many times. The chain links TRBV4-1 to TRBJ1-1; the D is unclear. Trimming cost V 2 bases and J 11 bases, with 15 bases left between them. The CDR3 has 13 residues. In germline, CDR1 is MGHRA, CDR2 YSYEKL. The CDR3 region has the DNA TGCGCCAGCAGCCAACTCCCCACGGATAAGGCTTTCTTT. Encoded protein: CASSQLPTDKAFF.

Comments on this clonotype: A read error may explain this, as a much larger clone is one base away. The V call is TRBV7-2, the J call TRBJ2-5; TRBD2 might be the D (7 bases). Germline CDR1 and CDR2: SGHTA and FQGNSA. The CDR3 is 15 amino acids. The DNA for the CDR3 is TGTGTCAGCTCTCGCGGGGGCGGGGTTCAAGAGACCCAGTACTTC. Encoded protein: CVSSRGGGVQETQYF.

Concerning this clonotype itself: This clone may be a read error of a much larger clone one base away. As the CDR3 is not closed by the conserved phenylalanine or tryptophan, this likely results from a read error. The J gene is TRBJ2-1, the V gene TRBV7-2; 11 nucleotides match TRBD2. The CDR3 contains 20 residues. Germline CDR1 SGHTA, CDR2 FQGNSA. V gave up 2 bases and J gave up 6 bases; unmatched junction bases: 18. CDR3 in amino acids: CASSLSQGLAGGAFTNEQFS. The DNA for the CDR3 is TGTGCCAGCAGCTTATCCCAAGGGCTAGCGGGGGGTGCATTTACCAATGAGCAGTTCTCC.

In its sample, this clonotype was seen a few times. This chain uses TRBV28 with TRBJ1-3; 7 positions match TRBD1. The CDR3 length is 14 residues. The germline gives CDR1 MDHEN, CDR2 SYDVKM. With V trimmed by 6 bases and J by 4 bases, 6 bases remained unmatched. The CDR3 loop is CASRIQGTGNTIYF. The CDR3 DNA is TGTGCCAGCAGGATACAGGGGACGGGAAACACCATATATTTT.

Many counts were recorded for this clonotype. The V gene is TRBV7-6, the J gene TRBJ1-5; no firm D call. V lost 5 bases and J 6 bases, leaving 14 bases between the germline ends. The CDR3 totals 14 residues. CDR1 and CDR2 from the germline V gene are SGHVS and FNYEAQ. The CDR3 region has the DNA TGTGCCAGCAGCCCCTTAGGGTTGCCTCAGCCCCAGCATTTT. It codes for CASSPLGLPQPQHF.

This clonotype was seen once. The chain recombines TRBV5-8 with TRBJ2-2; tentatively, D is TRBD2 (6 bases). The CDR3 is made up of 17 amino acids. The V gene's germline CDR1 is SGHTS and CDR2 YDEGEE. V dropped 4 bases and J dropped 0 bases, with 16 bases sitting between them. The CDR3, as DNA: TGTGCCAGCAGCCCCGCGGGGTGGGGAGCGAACACCGGGGAGCTGTTTTTT. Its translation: CASSPAGWGANTGELFF.